Listed below are T cell receptor beta chains from one sample, sequenced in a study of cytomegalovirus exposure and HLA in healthy donors. Generated by immunoSEQ multiplex PCR, the TCRdb table keeps only in-frame clones and is missing some. The profile shows some 80,000 clones, approximately 96% of them singletons. The sequenced sample consisted of PBMCs. The receptors were gathered from a woman in her late teens or twenties in good health and CMV-seronegative. Each CDR3 is given with its conserved first and last residue. A D gene is named only where the DNA matches it firmly. Some rows mark clone size as missing; the rest say once, few, many or name a class of expanded clone.

V,D,J,length,size,CDR3,DNA
TRBV30,NA,TRBJ1-5,15,NA,CAWSSGDYSNQPQHF,TGTGCCTGGAGTTCCGGGGATTATAGCAATCAGCCCCAGCATTTT
TRBV9,TRBD2,TRBJ2-1,15,NA,CASSAGGSSYNEQFF,TGTGCCAGCAGCGCCGGCGGGAGCTCCTACAATGAGCAGTTCTTC
TRBV28,TRBD1,TRBJ2-4,15,NA,CASSSPGQAPNIQYF,TGTGCCAGCAGTTCTCCGGGACAGGCCCCAAACATTCAGTACTTC
TRBV13,NA,TRBJ2-7,18,NA,CASSPSGAVGLSYYEQYF,TGTGCCAGCAGCCCAAGTGGTGCGGTTGGACTCTCTTACTACGAGCAGTACTTC
TRBV18,NA,TRBJ2-3,13,NA,CASSSFLAGQQYF,TGTGCCAGCTCGTCTTTCCTAGCAGGTCAGCAGTATTTT
TRBV19,TRBD1,TRBJ1-1,15,NA,CASSIGDRGNTEAFF,TGTGCCAGTAGTATTGGGGACAGAGGGAACACTGAAGCTTTCTTT
TRBV7-6,NA,TRBJ2-2,16,NA,CASSPRQGGNTGELFF,TGTGCCAGCAGCCCGAGACAGGGAGGGAACACCGGGGAGCTGTTTTTT
TRBV6-1,NA,TRBJ1-2,13,NA,CASSATDYYGYTF,TGTGCCAGCAGTGCGACAGACTACTATGGCTACACCTTC
TRBV11-2,TRBD2,TRBJ2-5,16,NA,CASTLGSSGNRETQYF,TGTGCCAGCACCCTGGGGTCTAGCGGGAATAGAGAGACCCAGTACTTC
TRBV19,NA,TRBJ2-3,13,NA,CASRSGQTDTQYF,TGTGCCAGTAGGTCCGGACAGACAGATACGCAGTATTTT
TRBV7-2,TRBD1,TRBJ1-2,17,NA,CASSLGGQAISNYGYTF,TGTGCCAGCAGCTTAGGGGGACAGGCTATATCTAACTATGGCTACACCTTC
TRBV6-5,NA,TRBJ1-1,13,NA,CASRDRANTEAFF,TGTGCCAGCAGGGACAGAGCGAACACTGAAGCTTTCTTT
TRBV19,NA,TRBJ2-5,14,NA,CASSIHLGGETQYF,TGTGCCAGTAGTATCCATCTAGGAGGGGAGACCCAGTACTTC
TRBV2,NA,TRBJ2-3,15,NA,CASSELDLSGDTQYF,TGTGCCAGCAGTGAGCTAGATCTTTCGGGAGATACGCAGTATTTT
TRBV2,TRBD1,TRBJ1-5,15,NA,CASSSPQGASQPQHF,TGTGCCAGCAGTTCCCCCCAGGGGGCGAGTCAGCCCCAGCATTTT
TRBV11-2,NA,TRBJ2-1,15,NA,CASSLQGYSYNEQFF,TGTGCCAGCAGCTTACAGGGATACTCCTACAATGAGCAGTTCTTC
TRBV6-4,NA,TRBJ1-2,14,NA,CASRGGRERDGYTF,TGTGCCAGCAGAGGCGGCAGGGAAAGAGACGGCTACACCTTC
TRBV7-9,TRBD1,TRBJ2-5,15,NA,CASSLVGTEQETQYF,TGTGCCAGCAGCTTAGTCGGGACAGAACAAGAGACCCAGTACTTC
TRBV5-6,NA,TRBJ1-4,17,NA,CASSLAWGGQRDEKLFF,TGTGCCAGCAGCCTGGCCTGGGGCGGACAACGGGATGAAAAACTGTTTTTT
TRBV10-3,NA,TRBJ2-7,13,NA,CAISEVASYEQYF,TGTGCCATCAGTGAGGTAGCATCCTACGAGCAGTACTTC
TRBV18,TRBD2,TRBJ2-1,17,NA,CASSPAASGGSYNEQFF,TGTGCCAGCTCACCAGCCGCTAGCGGGGGCTCCTACAATGAGCAGTTCTTC
TRBV2,TRBD1,TRBJ2-2,15,NA,CASSGQGVYTGELFF,TGTGCCAGCAGTGGGCAGGGGGTGTACACCGGGGAGCTGTTTTTT
TRBV10-1,NA,TRBJ2-5,12,NA,CASIDSTGTQYF,TGCGCCAGCATCGACTCCACCGGGACCCAGTACTTC
TRBV5-1,TRBD1,TRBJ2-7,17,NA,CASSFHRGPPFSYEQYF,TGCGCCAGCAGCTTTCACAGGGGGCCGCCTTTCTCCTACGAGCAGTACTTC
TRBV11-2,NA,TRBJ2-1,16,NA,CASSLGAGVNYNEQFF,TGTGCCAGCAGCTTAGGGGCAGGGGTGAACTACAATGAGCAGTTCTTC
TRBV9,TRBD2,TRBJ2-7,16,NA,CASSVGWGTTSYEQYF,TGTGCCAGCAGCGTAGGTTGGGGGACTACATCCTACGAGCAGTACTTC
TRBV2,NA,TRBJ2-5,14,NA,CASSEVTDSRTQYF,TGTGCCAGCAGTGAAGTCACCGACTCGCGGACCCAGTACTTC
TRBV10-3,TRBD2,TRBJ2-1,17,NA,CAISESGTSGPVSEQFF,TGTGCCATCAGTGAGTCCGGGACTAGCGGCCCAGTAAGTGAGCAGTTCTTC
TRBV13,TRBD2,TRBJ2-3,16,NA,CASGTSGRLLTDTQYF,TGTGCCAGCGGGACTAGCGGGCGTCTCCTTACAGATACGCAGTATTTT
TRBV7-9,NA,TRBJ1-1,15,NA,CASSLGAGRNTEAFF,TGTGCCAGCAGCTTAGGGGCCGGTAGGAACACTGAAGCTTTCTTT
TRBV11-2,NA,TRBJ1-4,15,NA,CASSPPEGANEKLFF,TGTGCCAGCAGCCCCCCCGAGGGGGCTAATGAAAAACTGTTTTTT
TRBV7-2,NA,TRBJ2-1,14,NA,CASSSRRTGDEQFF,TGTGCCAGCAGCTCCCGGCGGACGGGGGATGAGCAGTTCTTC
TRBV10-3,NA,TRBJ1-4,12,NA,CAISVNRVQLFF,TGTGCCATCAGTGTAAACAGGGTGCAACTGTTTTTT
TRBV6-5,NA,TRBJ2-1,16,once,CASSYSISGNYNEQFF,TGTGCCAGCAGTTACTCGATTAGCGGAAATTACAATGAGCAGTTCTTC
TRBV7-6,TRBD1,TRBJ2-7,18,NA,CASSLAIRGQTVTYEQYF,TGTGCCAGCAGCTTAGCTATACGGGGACAGACCGTGACCTACGAGCAGTACTTC
TRBV4-1,TRBD2,TRBJ2-3,17,NA,CASSPYASSGPTDTQYF,TGCGCCAGCAGCCCTTACGCGTCTAGCGGACCCACAGATACGCAGTATTTT